Shown below are 5 T cell receptor beta chains from a single sample sequenced in a study of cytomegalovirus exposure and HLA in healthy donors. Clones were read by immunoSEQ multiplex PCR, and TCRdb kept only the in-frame ones, dropping some. The sample holds about 360,000 clones; roughly 90% are singletons and the top ten take roughly 0.8%. Sequencing was done on a sample of PBMCs. These receptors all stem from a woman younger than 30 in good health and CMV-seronegative.

This clone was seen only a few times. This CDR3 reads CASSIFTGGEAFF. The CDR3 DNA follows: TGTGCCAGCTCAATCTTTACAGGTGGCGAAGCTTTCTTT. The genes are TRBV7-9 and TRBJ1-1; D perhaps matches TRBD1 (5 bases). V was clipped by 8 bases and J by 8 bases, with 18 bases between them. In germline, CDR1 is SEHNR, CDR2 FQNEAQ (reference sequence). The CDR3 length is 13 residues. The whole variable domain, filled in from reference TRBV7-9 and TRBJ1-1, reads DTGVSQNPRHKITKRGQNVTFRCDPISEHNRLYWYRQTLGQGPEFLTYFQNEAQLEKSRLLSDRFSAERPKGSFSTLEIQRTEQGDSAMYLCASSIFTGGEAFFGQGTRLTVV.

The chain links TRBV27 to TRBJ1-4; 10 nucleotides match TRBD1. The germline V gene has CDR1 MNHEY and CDR2 SMNVEV (reference sequence). The CDR3 totals 15 residues. V lost 5 bases to trimming and J lost 7 bases; unmatched junction nucleotides: 7. The CDR3 loop is CASSQSRDRGEKLFF. DNA of the CDR3: TGTGCCAGCAGTCAAAGCCGGGACAGGGGTGAAAAACTGTTTTTT.

This clone occurred once. V gene TRBV6-1 combines with J gene TRBJ1-1; 8 positions match TRBD1. The CDR3 spans 12 residues. Germline lookup yields CDR1 MNHNS and CDR2 SASEGT. Trimming removed 4 bases from V and 9 bases from J; junction bases left unmatched: 4. In nucleotides, the CDR3 is TGTGCCAGCAGTGTGACAGGGGACCAAGCTTTCTTT. Translation gives CASSVTGDQAFF.

The J gene is TRBJ2-5, the V gene TRBV6-5, with D maybe TRBD2 (6 bases). V was clipped by 0 bases and J by 3 bases, with 14 bases between them. Germline V CDR1 and CDR2: MNHEY, SVGAGI. The CDR3 loop spans 16 amino acids. CDR3 nucleotide sequence: TGTGCCAGCAGTTACTCGACGGCGGGGTGGAAAGAGACCCAGTACTTC. It encodes CASSYSTAGWKETQYF.

The gene calls are TRBV11-2 and TRBJ2-1, with D possibly being TRBD1 (5 bases). CDR1 is SGHAT, CDR2 FQNNGV, per germline. This CDR3 has 15 amino acids. Trimming removed 5 bases at V and 4 bases at J, with 15 bases between. The DNA for the CDR3 is TGTGCCAGCAGCCTCCTTTTTGACAGTTACAATGAGCAGTTCTTC. This translates into CASSLLFDSYNEQFF.